This T cell receptor (beta chain) was observed in a study of PD-1 blockade in mismatch repair-deficient tumors. The germline V and J ends were trimmed by 1 base and 5 bases, with 11 bases remaining between them. Germline CDR1 SEHNR, CDR2 FQNEAQ (reference sequence). This CDR3 has 14 residues. Profiled with immunoSEQ multiplex PCR; TCRdb holds only in-frame clones, not every one. This sample has around 48,000 clones, with more than 75% found just once. This specimen consisted of peripheral blood, obtained 4 weeks after starting pembrolizumab. The V and J genes are TRBV7-9 and TRBJ1-1; no reliable D call. This clonotype was sampled from an adult with mismatch repair-deficient cancer. The CDR3 coding sequence is TGTGCCAGCAGCTTAGGAACGGGTCAGACTGAAGCTTTCTTT. Amino acid sequence: CASSLGTGQTEAFF.